One and the same sample provided the 18 T cell receptor beta chains below, sequenced in a study of glioma-infiltrating T cells. TCR alpha and beta CDR3 regions were amplified from RNA using iRepertoire nested multiplex PCR. TCRdb reprocessed the multiplex PCR reads via MiXCR and lists one record per CDR3 protein. The profile shows 90,000 to 110,000 distinct CDR3 sequences, under 30% of them singletons. Sequenced: glioma tissue, nonneoplastic brain tissue, or PBMCs (not recorded which). These receptors all stem from a human donor with low-grade glioma or glioblastoma, undergoing nonglioma brain surgery, or in good health (not recorded which).

About this clonotype itself: This may be a read error, as it is one base from a much larger clone. This chain links TRBV11-3 with TRBJ1-1, with D possibly being TRBD1 (5 bases). V was shortened by 2 bases and J by 0 bases, with 13 bases between the two germline ends. From germline, CDR1 is SGHNT and CDR2 YENEEA. This CDR3 has 16 amino acids. The CDR3 sequence: CASSLMPGALNTEAFF. In DNA form, the CDR3 reads TGTGCCAGCAGCTTAATGCCCGGGGCCTTGAACACTGAAGCTTTCTTT.

This clonotype appeared many times. The J gene is TRBJ1-1, the V gene TRBV28; TRBD1 aligns across 7 bases. Germline loops: CDR1 MDHEN, CDR2 SYDVKM. The V and J ends lost 4 bases and 1 base, in that order; junction bases with no gene match: 6. This CDR3 region has 15 residues. Here the CDR3 reads CASSSLTGWNTEAFF. The CDR3 coding sequence is TGTGCCAGCAGTTCACTGACAGGGTGGAACACTGAAGCTTTCTTT.

The J gene is TRBJ2-3, the V gene TRBV6-2 or TRBV6-3; 14 bases are a match to TRBD2. V lost 0 bases, J lost 2 bases, and 1 base stayed unmatched. The germline gives CDR1 MNHEY, CDR2 SVGEGT. CDR3 size: 17 residues. As DNA, the CDR3 is TGTGCCAGCAGTTACTCGGGACTAGCGGGGGTCACAGATACGCAGTATTTT. This encodes CASSYSGLAGVTDTQYF.

In this sample, this clonotype turned up a few times. CDR3 in DNA: TGTGCCAGCAGTTTAGACAGGAGGGAGCAGCCCCAGCATTTT. This encodes CASSLDRREQPQHF. V usage is TRBV12-3 or TRBV12-4 and J usage is TRBJ1-5, with TRBD1 as a possible D gene (5 bases). Trimming pared 1 base from V and 7 bases from J, leaving 11 bases between. This CDR3 has 14 amino acids.

Notes on this clonotype: Just one base apart from a much larger clone, this may be a read error. The V and J genes are TRBV2 and TRBJ1-6; D gene uncertain. V was clipped by 7 bases and J by 7 bases, with 11 bases between them. The CDR3 is 13 residues long. In germline, CDR1 is SNHLY, CDR2 FYNNEI. The CDR3 is CASNLSLNSPLHF. The CDR3 nucleotides are TGTGCCAGCAATCTAAGTCTGAATTCACCCCTCCACTTT.

In this sample, this clonotype turned up many times. This sequence joins TRBV18 and TRBJ1-4, with 7 bases identical to TRBD1. J was trimmed by 7 bases and V by 2 bases; bases with no gene match: 4. Germline CDR1 is KGHSH and CDR2 is LQKENI. CDR3 length equals 14 residues. As DNA, the CDR3 is TGTGCCAGCTCACCAGACAGGGTCGGTGAAAAACTGTTTTTT. This gives the protein CASSPDRVGEKLFF.

This clonotype was counted at least ten times. The chain uses TRBV19 and TRBJ2-7, with a weak D call TRBD2 (5 bases). The CDR3 extends over 14 amino acids. Germline V gene lookup returns CDR1 LNHDA and CDR2 SQIVND (reference sequence). V was pared by 3 bases and J by 6 bases, with 15 bases between. The CDR3 DNA is TGTGCCAGTAGTATCTCTGGGGAGCGAGGCGAGCAGTACTTC. Translated, it gives CASSISGERGEQYF.

This clonotype was found many times. Here the CDR3 reads CASSPLGTENTEAFF. In DNA, the CDR3 is TGTGCCAGCTCACCACTCGGGACAGAGAACACTGAAGCTTTCTTT. This chain connects TRBV18 to TRBJ1-1, with TRBD1 identical over 7 bases. The V gene end was trimmed by 1 base and the J gene end by 1 base; junction bases not matched to a gene: 3. The CDR3 sequence is 15 residues long. Germline V CDR1 and CDR2: KGHSH, LQKENI.

This clonotype appeared many times. For the CDR3, the DNA is TGTGCCAGCAGCCAGGTAACAGGGAGGAAATATTTCGAGCAGTACTTC. Residues: CASSQVTGRKYFEQYF. This chain links TRBV14 with TRBJ2-7, with D perhaps assigned TRBD1 or TRBD2 (6 bases each). Trimming took 3 bases from V and 6 from J, leaving 21 bases between them. CDR1 is SGHDN, CDR2 FVKESK, per germline. The length of the CDR3 is 16 residues.

Many counts were recorded for this clonotype. The chain is built from TRBV19 and TRBJ2-3, with D perhaps TRBD2 (6 bases). CDR1 and CDR2 from the germline V gene are LNHDA and SQIVND (reference sequence). V was clipped by 5 bases and J by 4 bases, with 13 bases between them. This CDR3 has 14 residues. The CDR3 DNA follows: TGTGCCAGTAGTCTGGAGGGGATGGCAGATACGCAGTATTTT. Amino acid sequence: CASSLEGMADTQYF.

This clonotype was detected only a few times. The chain couples TRBV29-1 to TRBJ1-1; D possibly corresponds to TRBD1 (5 bases). The CDR3 is made up of 12 amino acids. V lost 7 bases and J 6 bases, leaving 15 bases between the germline ends. Germline V CDR1 and CDR2: SQVTM, ANQGSEA. CDR3 protein: CSGGGGAAEAFF. The CDR3 nucleotides read TGCAGCGGGGGGGGAGGGGCCGCTGAAGCTTTCTTT.

Note on this clonotype: The junction shows a germline mismatch at one end, possibly a read error. V and J are TRBV7-9 and TRBJ2-2; D uncertain. Per germline, CDR1 SEHNR and CDR2 FQNEAQ (reference sequence). The CDR3 is 14 amino acids. CDR3 sequence reads: CASSLDPNAGELFF. The DNA for the CDR3 is TGTGCCAGCAGCCTGGACCCGAACGCCGGGGAGCTGTTTTTT.

There are many counts of this clonotype. The genes are TRBV7-2 and TRBJ2-7; D is uncertain. With 10 bases removed from V and 3 bases from J, the gap between germline ends came to 13 bases. This CDR3 is 12 amino acids long. Germline CDR1 is SGHTA and CDR2 is FQGNSA. The CDR3 DNA reads as TGTGCCACCTCTCGAGTGGACTACGAGCAGTACTTC. It encodes CATSRVDYEQYF. Variable domain in full (rest from reference TRBV7-2 and TRBJ2-7): GAGVSQSPSNKVTEKGKDVELRCDPISGHTALYWYRQSLGQGLEFLIYFQGNSAPDKSGLPSDRFSAERTGGSVSTLTIQRTQQEDSAVYLCATSRVDYEQYFGPGTRLTVT.

This clonotype has just a few counts. The V and J genes are TRBV3-1 and TRBJ2-5; 10 bases line up with TRBD2. The CDR3 has 14 amino acids. With V trimmed by 6 bases and J by 1 base, 2 bases remained unmatched. Germline V gene lookup returns CDR1 LGHDT and CDR2 YNNKEL (reference sequence). The chain's CDR3 is CASRQREGQETQYF. In DNA, the CDR3 is TGTGCCAGCAGACAGCGGGAGGGCCAAGAGACCCAGTACTTC.

For this clonotype: It is likely a read error, because the conserved phenylalanine at the end of the CDR3 is missing. The chain links TRBV20-1 to TRBJ2-1; the D gene is possibly TRBD2 (5 bases). The CDR3 loop spans 12 amino acids. V shed 4 bases and J shed 2 bases, with 6 bases lying between them. The germline gives CDR1 DFQATT, CDR2 SNEGSKA (reference sequence). The CDR3 nucleotides are TGCAGTGCTACGGGGACCTACAATGAGCAGTTCTAC. Its protein is CSATGTYNEQFY.

Many counts were recorded for this clonotype. The V call is TRBV7-9, the J call TRBJ1-1; possible D gene TRBD1, 6 bases. CDR3 length: 18 amino acids. V was cut by 5 bases and J by 1 base, with 23 bases left in between. Looked up from germline, CDR1 is SEHNR and CDR2 is FQNEAQ (reference sequence). The CDR3 sequence is CASSTPAGDRGGNTEAFF. CDR3 nucleotides: TGTGCCAGCAGCACGCCAGCCGGGGACCGAGGGGGGAACACTGAAGCTTTCTTT.

This clonotype was recorded many times. The CDR3 sequence: CASSPRQGNTGELFF. The CDR3 region has the DNA TGTGCCAGCAGCCCCAGACAGGGGAACACCGGGGAGCTGTTTTTT. The rearrangement uses TRBV11-3 and TRBJ2-2; 7 nucleotides align to TRBD1. This CDR3 has 15 amino acids. CDR1 and CDR2 from the germline V gene are SGHNT and YENEEA. The V segment lost 5 bases and the J segment 1 base; nucleotides outside the gene matches: 4.

In its sample, this clonotype was seen many times. V and J are TRBV7-9 and TRBJ2-7, with 7 bases aligning to TRBD2. The CDR3 extends over 16 amino acids. The junction had 11 bases not matched to a gene; V was cut back by 4 bases and J by 2 bases. Germline V gene sequence: CDR1 SEHNR, CDR2 FQNEAQ (reference sequence). The chain's CDR3 is CASSSTKTGTTYEQYF. Written as DNA, the CDR3 is TGTGCCAGCAGCTCAACTAAGACCGGGACTACCTACGAGCAGTACTTC.